A selection of T cell receptor beta chains follows, all from one sample in a study of technical replicates of blood from several donors. Assay: immunoSEQ multiplex PCR; the TCRdb copy retains only in-frame clones and omits some. The repertoire holds some 56,000 clones, with roughly 95% as singletons. Sequencing input: PBMCs. The receptors stem from a human donor in good health. Some clones in this sample may be carry-over from other donors' samples. Both conserved end residues are part of each CDR3. Each record gives: V gene, clone size, J gene, D gene, CDR3 DNA, CDR3 protein. The D gene is left open where the match is weak. A clone size is listed for some rows: how often the clone was seen (once, few, many), or a class if it is expanded.

TRBV30	once	TRBJ2-5	-	TGTGCCTGGAGTGTACTAGTTCAAGAGACCCAGTACTTC	CAWSVLVQETQYF
TRBV7-9	-	TRBJ1-5	-	TGTGCCAGCAGCTCGACTGGGCAGCCCCAGCATTTT	CASSSTGQPQHF
TRBV7-9	-	TRBJ2-1	TRBD2	TGTGCCAGCAGCTTAGGACTAGCGGAAGACAATGAGCAGTTCTTC	CASSLGLAEDNEQFF
TRBV5-4	-	TRBJ1-1	-	TGTGCCAGCAGCTTGGCCGGCGGAGGGATGACTGAAGCTTTCTTT	CASSLAGGGMTEAFF
TRBV15	-	TRBJ2-1	-	TGTGCCACCAGCAGAGATAGGACAGTAGAATCCTACAATGAGCAGTTCTTC	CATSRDRTVESYNEQFF
TRBV10-3	-	TRBJ2-6	-	TGTGCCACGCGAACAGGGATAAGGGCTGGGGCCAACGTCCTGACTTTC	CATRTGIRAGANVLTF
TRBV4-1	-	TRBJ1-6	-	TGCGCCAGCAGCCAAGCCCCCGGTGCCTCACCCCTCCACTTT	CASSQAPGASPLHF
TRBV7-2	-	TRBJ1-1	-	TGTGCCAGCAGCTTAAGAGTCGGAAGGAGCACTGAAGCTTTCTTT	CASSLRVGRSTEAFF
TRBV15	-	TRBJ1-1	TRBD1	TGTGCCACCAGCAGAGGGTGGACAGGGAGGGACACTGAAGCTTTCTTT	CATSRGWTGRDTEAFF
TRBV7-9	-	TRBJ2-3	TRBD2	TGTGCCAGCAGCCCGGAACTAGCGGGGGGGCGTGGTACGCAGTATTTT	CASSPELAGGRGTQYF
TRBV7-2	-	TRBJ1-2	TRBD1	TGTGCCAGCACCGGGACAGGGACCAGCTATGGCTACACCTTC	CASTGTGTSYGYTF
TRBV19	-	TRBJ1-2	-	TGTGCCAGTAGTGTCGGGACACTCGTTAACTATGGCTACACCTTC	CASSVGTLVNYGYTF
TRBV7-9	once	TRBJ1-1	-	TGTGCCAGCAACCTCAGGGGTATGAACTCTGAAGCTTTCTTT	CASNLRGMNSEAFF
TRBV6-5	-	TRBJ2-2	-	TGTGCCAGCAGTTACCTAAACACCGGGGAGCTGTTTTTT	CASSYLNTGELFF
TRBV4-2	-	TRBJ1-1	-	TGTGCCAGCAGCCACGGGACAAACAAAGAAACTGAAGCTTTCTTT	CASSHGTNKETEAFF
TRBV19	-	TRBJ2-7	-	TGTGCCAGTAGGCCGGCGGGTTCCGAGCAGTACTTC	CASRPAGSEQYF
TRBV10-3	-	TRBJ1-2	-	TGTGCCATCAGTGAAAACGACTGGGGCCACACCTTC	CAISENDWGHTF
TRBV25-1	-	TRBJ2-5	-	TGTGCCAGCAGTGAATTTCCGTACCAAGAGACCCAGTACTTC	CASSEFPYQETQYF
TRBV29-1	few	TRBJ1-2	TRBD1	TGCAGCGTTGCGAGGGGGCAGGATGGCTACACCTTC	CSVARGQDGYTF
TRBV19	few	TRBJ1-1	-	TGTGCCAGTAGTCCCTGGGCCCTTCGTACTGATCAGGGATCTGAAGCTTTCTTT	CASSPWALRTDQGSEAFF
TRBV11-3	-	TRBJ2-1	-	TGTGCCAGCAGCTTAGGCGGGGGCCTCTCCTACAATGAGCAGTTCTTC	CASSLGGGLSYNEQFF
TRBV7-9	-	TRBJ1-1	TRBD1	TGTGCCAGCAGCCGAAGACAGGGATTCACTGAAGCTTTCTTT	CASSRRQGFTEAFF
TRBV29-1	once	TRBJ2-7	-	TGCAGCGCAACCCAGGGGAGCGAGCAGTACTTC	CSATQGSEQYF
TRBV5-6	-	TRBJ2-5	-	TGTGCCAGCAGCTCTTCGACTAGGGAGACCCAGTACTTC	CASSSSTRETQYF
TRBV6-1	-	TRBJ2-7	-	TGTGCCAGCAGTGAAAGAGTGTCCTACGAGCAGTACTTC	CASSERVSYEQYF
TRBV19	-	TRBJ1-5	-	TGTGCCAGTAGTATCAGGTCGGGCAGGGTCGAGTATCAGCCCCAGCATTTT	CASSIRSGRVEYQPQHF
TRBV2	-	TRBJ1-2	-	TGTGCCAGCAGCAGACTGTATGGCTACACCTTC	CASSRLYGYTF
TRBV4-3	-	TRBJ2-7	TRBD1	TGCGCCAGCAGCCAAAGGACAGGAAAGTACGAGCAGTACTTC	CASSQRTGKYEQYF
TRBV30	-	TRBJ1-4	-	TGTGCCTGGAGTGTACCCGGGAATGAAAAACTGTTTTTT	CAWSVPGNEKLFF
TRBV29-1	-	TRBJ1-2	-	TGCAGCGTCTTCTACGCGGGAGGCTACACCTTC	CSVFYAGGYTF
TRBV6-1	-	TRBJ1-6	TRBD1	TGTGCCAGCAACCGGGACAGCAATAATTCACCCCTCCACTTT	CASNRDSNNSPLHF
TRBV4-1	-	TRBJ2-7	TRBD1	TGCGCCAGCAGCCAAGTGGGGACAGCCTACGAGCAGTACTTC	CASSQVGTAYEQYF
TRBV4-3	-	TRBJ2-7	-	TGCGCCAGCAGCCAAGAATGGTCCAGCTCCTACGAGCAGTACTTC	CASSQEWSSSYEQYF
TRBV5-4	-	TRBJ1-1	-	TGTGCCAGCAGCTTGGCCGGAGGAGGCCCTGAAGCTTTCTTT	CASSLAGGGPEAFF
TRBV4-2	-	TRBJ1-6	-	TGTGCCAGCAGCAAGGACATTTTTAATTCACCCCTCCACTTT	CASSKDIFNSPLHF
TRBV27	-	TRBJ2-3	-	TGTGCCAGCAGTTTATCAGGCAGGGGCGAAGATACGCAGTATTTT	CASSLSGRGEDTQYF
TRBV5-6	-	TRBJ2-1	TRBD2	TGTGCCAGCAGCTTTTGGGGAGCGGGAGGGGAAGAGCAGTTCTTC	CASSFWGAGGEEQFF
TRBV7-9	-	TRBJ2-2	-	TGTGCCAGCAGCTCTCGAGCTTCGGCCGGGGAGCTGTTTTTT	CASSSRASAGELFF
TRBV7-9	-	TRBJ2-7	TRBD1	TGTGCCAGCAGCCCGCGGGACAGGGTCTACGAGCAGTACTTC	CASSPRDRVYEQYF
TRBV27	-	TRBJ1-1	-	TGTGCCAGCAGTCTGACGGGGGGAGGCACTGAAGCTTTCTTT	CASSLTGGGTEAFF